The 2 T cell receptor beta chains below were found in one sample sequenced in a study of T-cell reconstitution after alpha-beta-depleted transplantation in children. The authors prepared the TCRbeta library with unique molecular identifiers. TCRdb re-analysed the PCR reads in MiXCR, keeping a single row per CDR3 protein. The sample comprises around 960,000 distinct CDR3 sequences, 25% to 30% of which are singletons, and under 30% rests with the top ten. The source material was PBMCs, mostly from graft donor cells, sampled 360 days after TCRalphabeta/CD19-depleted stem cell transplant. All receptors come from a boy younger than two who had a stem cell transplant for SCID, so the T cells may come from the graft donor.

The table lists this clonotype with a few counts. This chain uses TRBV7-8 with TRBJ2-3; the match to TRBD1 covers 8 bases. The CDR3 has 15 residues. V shed 7 bases and J 3 bases; nucleotides not matched to a gene: 9. Germline CDR1 SGHVS, CDR2 FQNEAQ. The CDR3: CASTQQGVWTDTQYF. For the CDR3, the DNA is TGTGCCAGCACACAACAGGGGGTCTGGACAGATACGCAGTATTTT.

V gene TRBV15 combines with J gene TRBJ2-1; 8 bases are shared with TRBD1. CDR1 is LNHNV, CDR2 YYDKDF, per germline (reference sequence). CDR3 length equals 15 residues. With V trimmed by 5 bases and J by 6 bases, 9 bases remained unmatched. The chain's CDR3 is CATSERQGTPNEQFF. In DNA form, the CDR3 reads TGTGCCACCAGCGAGAGACAGGGGACTCCCAATGAGCAGTTCTTC.